The rows below give T cell receptor beta chains drawn from one sample of a study of T cells and Merkel cell carcinoma outcomes. Assay: immunoSEQ multiplex PCR; the TCRdb copy retains only in-frame clones and omits some. Of about 1,700 clones listed, 70% to 90% are singletons. Sequenced material: tumor tissue from Merkel cell carcinoma. These receptors came from a human donor with Merkel cell carcinoma. The CDR3 runs from the conserved cysteine through the conserved F or W. Fields, in order: J gene, V gene, D gene, clone size, CDR3 protein, CDR3 DNA. The D gene is left open where the match is weak. Only some rows state a clone size, as once, few, many or a class for expanded clones.

TRBJ1-2	TRBV7-2	NA	few	CASSLVRTRGYSNYGYTF	TGTGCCAGCAGCTTAGTGAGGACACGGGGCTATTCTAACTATGGCTACACCTTC
TRBJ1-2	TRBV18	NA	once	CASSPLDTQNYGYTF	TGTGCCAGCTCACCATTAGACACCCAGAACTATGGCTACACCTTC
TRBJ1-2	TRBV5-4	TRBD1	NA	CASSWDQGGDGYTF	TGTGCCAGCAGCTGGGACCAGGGGGGGGATGGCTACACCTTC
TRBJ2-7	TRBV7-9	NA	NA	CASSLAGLRATAYEQYF	TGTGCCAGCAGCTTAGCGGGTCTTAGGGCCACTGCCTACGAGCAGTACTTC
TRBJ1-1	TRBV11-2	NA	NA	CASSPRLDAKAFF	TGTGCCAGCAGCCCTAGACTGGACGCTAAAGCTTTCTTT
TRBJ2-1	TRBV18	TRBD2	NA	CASSNSGGANNEQFF	TGTGCCAGCTCAAACAGCGGGGGGGCGAACAATGAGCAGTTCTTC
TRBJ1-1	TRBV5-1	TRBD1	NA	CASSLDRGSNTEAFF	TGCGCCAGCAGCTTGGACAGGGGCTCGAACACTGAAGCTTTCTTT
TRBJ1-1	TRBV5-1	NA	NA	CASSPRDRSEAFF	TGCGCCAGCAGCCCCAGGGACCGGAGTGAAGCTTTCTTT
TRBJ2-1	TRBV7-9	NA	NA	CASSLVGLGSDNEQFF	TGTGCCAGCAGCTTAGTAGGTTTAGGGTCGGACAATGAGCAGTTCTTC
TRBJ2-4	TRBV9	NA	NA	CASSVAPLDDIQYF	TGTGCCAGCAGCGTAGCCCCCCTGGACGACATTCAGTACTTC
TRBJ2-3	TRBV5-1	NA	NA	CASSSGTPTDTQYF	TGCGCCAGCAGCTCCGGGACCCCCACGGATACGCAGTATTTT
TRBJ2-3	TRBV11-2	NA	NA	CASSLGAGADTQYF	TGTGCCAGCAGCTTGGGGGCAGGGGCAGATACGCAGTATTTT
TRBJ2-7	TRBV5-8	NA	NA	CASSQRQGAHEQYF	TGTGCCAGCAGCCAGCGACAAGGGGCCCACGAGCAGTACTTC
TRBJ1-2	TRBV19	NA	once	CASSIAPDTIYGYTF	TGTGCCAGTAGTATTGCTCCGGACACCATCTATGGCTACACCTTC
TRBJ1-2	TRBV7-9	NA	NA	CASSFNEVNGYTF	TGTGCCAGCAGCTTTAACGAGGTTAATGGCTACACCTTC
TRBJ2-3	TRBV7-2	NA	NA	CASSLAIGGDTQYF	TGTGCCAGCAGCTTAGCTATAGGAGGAGATACGCAGTATTTT
TRBJ2-7	TRBV20-1	NA	once	CSASSGNEQYF	TGCAGTGCTAGTTCGGGGAACGAGCAGTACTTC
TRBJ2-1	TRBV19	NA	NA	CASSSENGNEQFF	TGTGCCAGTAGTTCTGAAAACGGGAATGAGCAGTTCTTC
TRBJ2-1	TRBV6-1	TRBD1	NA	CASSAGGAQNEQFF	TGTGCCAGCAGCGCAGGGGGCGCACAAAATGAGCAGTTCTTC
TRBJ2-6	TRBV5-1	NA	NA	CASSIQQGSGANVLTF	TGCGCCAGCAGCATACAACAGGGCTCTGGGGCCAACGTCCTGACTTTC
TRBJ2-3	TRBV7-9	NA	once	CASSPPLADTQYF	TGTGCCAGCAGCCCTCCTCTAGCAGATACGCAGTATTTT
TRBJ2-3	TRBV5-4	TRBD1	NA	CASRLEQGISTDTQYF	TGTGCCAGCAGACTTGAACAGGGGATTAGCACAGATACGCAGTATTTT
TRBJ2-1	TRBV7-8	TRBD2	NA	CASNLAGGLNEQFF	TGTGCCAGCAACCTAGCGGGGGGGCTTAATGAGCAGTTCTTC
TRBJ2-1	TRBV11-2	TRBD2	NA	CASSVQRGGFNEQFF	TGTGCCAGCTCCGTACAGCGGGGGGGCTTCAATGAGCAGTTCTTC
TRBJ2-1	TRBV7-9	TRBD2	once	CASSLAGLAERYNEQFF	TGTGCCAGCAGCTTAGCGGGTCTAGCGGAACGTTACAATGAGCAGTTCTTC
TRBJ2-7	TRBV5-6	TRBD1	NA	CASSLETGAYEQYF	TGTGCCAGCAGCTTGGAGACAGGGGCCTACGAGCAGTACTTC
TRBJ2-7	TRBV9	NA	NA	CASSVTQGAYEQYF	TGTGCCAGCAGCGTAACACAGGGAGCCTACGAGCAGTACTTC
TRBJ2-3	TRBV5-5	NA	NA	CASSSWIAGASTDTQYF	TGTGCCAGCAGCTCTTGGATCGCGGGGGCTAGCACAGATACGCAGTATTTT
TRBJ2-7	TRBV7-2	NA	NA	CASRDSGLTSEQYF	TGTGCCAGCAGGGACTCAGGACTGACAAGCGAGCAGTACTTC
TRBJ1-1	TRBV4-3	NA	NA	CASSQHRNTEAFF	TGCGCCAGCAGCCAACACAGGAACACTGAAGCTTTCTTT
TRBJ2-1	TRBV13	NA	NA	CASSLGRGGLYNEQFF	TGTGCCAGCAGCTTAGGAAGGGGGGGCCTATATAATGAGCAGTTCTTC
TRBJ2-5	TRBV9	TRBD2	NA	CASTPVAGGQEIQYF	TGTGCCAGCACCCCTGTAGCGGGGGGCCAAGAGATCCAGTACTTC
TRBJ1-1	TRBV18	TRBD1	NA	CASSPRGGQGTNTEAFF	TGTGCCAGCTCACCCCGGGGCGGACAGGGAACGAACACTGAAGCTTTCTTT
TRBJ2-1	TRBV7-9	TRBD2	NA	CASSRAGLAGLRSYNEQFF	TGTGCCAGCAGCCGAGCGGGACTAGCGGGGCTCCGCTCCTACAATGAGCAGTTCTTC
TRBJ1-2	TRBV11-2	TRBD1	NA	CASSLGTGGYGYTF	TGTGCCAGCAGCTTAGGGACAGGCGGCTATGGCTACACCTTC
TRBJ1-2	TRBV10-3	NA	NA	CAISEGKQQAIFYGYTF	TGTGCCATCAGTGAGGGGAAACAACAGGCAATCTTCTATGGCTACACCTTC
TRBJ2-3	TRBV4-1	NA	NA	CASKMVGADTQYF	TGCGCCAGCAAAATGGTGGGCGCAGATACGCAGTATTTT
TRBJ1-5	TRBV5-1	NA	NA	CASSLAGESQPQHF	TGCGCCAGCAGCTTGGCCGGGGAGTCGCAGCCCCAGCATTTT
TRBJ2-7	TRBV9	NA	NA	CASSLGGPSYEQYF	TGTGCCAGCAGCCTCGGGGGACCCTCCTACGAGCAGTACTTC
TRBJ1-6	TRBV6-5	NA	NA	CASSYSGQSLPLHF	TGTGCCAGCAGTTACTCGGGCCAATCCCTACCCCTCCACTTT
TRBJ2-3	TRBV28	NA	once	CASSLSGARADTQYF	TGTGCCAGCAGTTTGTCGGGGGCAAGGGCAGATACGCAGTATTTT
TRBJ2-7	TRBV19	TRBD1	NA	CASSKPGQATYEQYF	TGTGCCAGTAGTAAACCGGGACAGGCCACCTACGAGCAGTACTTC
TRBJ2-5	TRBV4-3	NA	few	CASSQDSGREETQYF	TGCGCCAGCAGCCAAGATTCCGGCAGGGAAGAGACCCAGTACTTC
TRBJ2-7	TRBV7-9	TRBD1	once	CASSLEGQEQDF	TGTGCCAGCAGCTTAGAGGGACAGGAGCAAGACTTC
TRBJ2-3	TRBV5-1	NA	NA	CASSSERSTDTQYF	TGCGCCAGCAGTTCGGAGCGGAGCACAGATACGCAGTATTTT
TRBJ2-5	TRBV5-1	NA	NA	CASSPGSQETQYF	TGCGCCAGCAGCCCGGGGTCCCAAGAGACCCAGTACTTC
TRBJ1-6	TRBV7-9	NA	NA	CASSLDQGRSPLHF	TGTGCCAGCAGCTTAGACCAAGGGAGGTCACCCCTCCATTTT
TRBJ2-5	TRBV15	NA	NA	CTTSPRIQETQYF	TGTACCACCAGCCCCCGGATACAAGAGACCCAGTACTTC
TRBJ2-1	TRBV6-5	NA	NA	CASSFRDISYNEQFF	TGTGCCAGCAGTTTCCGGGACATCTCCTACAATGAGCAGTTCTTC
TRBJ1-2	TRBV14	NA	NA	CASSQEDSCYTF	TGTGCCAGCAGCCAAGAGGACAGTTGCTACACCTTC
TRBJ2-1	TRBV7-9	NA	NA	CASSLAGLSFYNEQFF	TGTGCCAGCAGCTTAGCGGGACTTAGCTTCTACAATGAGCAGTTCTTC
TRBJ2-5	TRBV9	NA	NA	CTSSRTSQETQYF	TGTACCAGCAGCCGGACATCTCAAGAGACCCAGTACTTC
TRBJ2-7	TRBV4-3	TRBD1	once	CASSQNEPGQGIYEQYF	TGCGCCAGCAGCCAGAATGAGCCGGGACAGGGGATATACGAGCAGTACTTC